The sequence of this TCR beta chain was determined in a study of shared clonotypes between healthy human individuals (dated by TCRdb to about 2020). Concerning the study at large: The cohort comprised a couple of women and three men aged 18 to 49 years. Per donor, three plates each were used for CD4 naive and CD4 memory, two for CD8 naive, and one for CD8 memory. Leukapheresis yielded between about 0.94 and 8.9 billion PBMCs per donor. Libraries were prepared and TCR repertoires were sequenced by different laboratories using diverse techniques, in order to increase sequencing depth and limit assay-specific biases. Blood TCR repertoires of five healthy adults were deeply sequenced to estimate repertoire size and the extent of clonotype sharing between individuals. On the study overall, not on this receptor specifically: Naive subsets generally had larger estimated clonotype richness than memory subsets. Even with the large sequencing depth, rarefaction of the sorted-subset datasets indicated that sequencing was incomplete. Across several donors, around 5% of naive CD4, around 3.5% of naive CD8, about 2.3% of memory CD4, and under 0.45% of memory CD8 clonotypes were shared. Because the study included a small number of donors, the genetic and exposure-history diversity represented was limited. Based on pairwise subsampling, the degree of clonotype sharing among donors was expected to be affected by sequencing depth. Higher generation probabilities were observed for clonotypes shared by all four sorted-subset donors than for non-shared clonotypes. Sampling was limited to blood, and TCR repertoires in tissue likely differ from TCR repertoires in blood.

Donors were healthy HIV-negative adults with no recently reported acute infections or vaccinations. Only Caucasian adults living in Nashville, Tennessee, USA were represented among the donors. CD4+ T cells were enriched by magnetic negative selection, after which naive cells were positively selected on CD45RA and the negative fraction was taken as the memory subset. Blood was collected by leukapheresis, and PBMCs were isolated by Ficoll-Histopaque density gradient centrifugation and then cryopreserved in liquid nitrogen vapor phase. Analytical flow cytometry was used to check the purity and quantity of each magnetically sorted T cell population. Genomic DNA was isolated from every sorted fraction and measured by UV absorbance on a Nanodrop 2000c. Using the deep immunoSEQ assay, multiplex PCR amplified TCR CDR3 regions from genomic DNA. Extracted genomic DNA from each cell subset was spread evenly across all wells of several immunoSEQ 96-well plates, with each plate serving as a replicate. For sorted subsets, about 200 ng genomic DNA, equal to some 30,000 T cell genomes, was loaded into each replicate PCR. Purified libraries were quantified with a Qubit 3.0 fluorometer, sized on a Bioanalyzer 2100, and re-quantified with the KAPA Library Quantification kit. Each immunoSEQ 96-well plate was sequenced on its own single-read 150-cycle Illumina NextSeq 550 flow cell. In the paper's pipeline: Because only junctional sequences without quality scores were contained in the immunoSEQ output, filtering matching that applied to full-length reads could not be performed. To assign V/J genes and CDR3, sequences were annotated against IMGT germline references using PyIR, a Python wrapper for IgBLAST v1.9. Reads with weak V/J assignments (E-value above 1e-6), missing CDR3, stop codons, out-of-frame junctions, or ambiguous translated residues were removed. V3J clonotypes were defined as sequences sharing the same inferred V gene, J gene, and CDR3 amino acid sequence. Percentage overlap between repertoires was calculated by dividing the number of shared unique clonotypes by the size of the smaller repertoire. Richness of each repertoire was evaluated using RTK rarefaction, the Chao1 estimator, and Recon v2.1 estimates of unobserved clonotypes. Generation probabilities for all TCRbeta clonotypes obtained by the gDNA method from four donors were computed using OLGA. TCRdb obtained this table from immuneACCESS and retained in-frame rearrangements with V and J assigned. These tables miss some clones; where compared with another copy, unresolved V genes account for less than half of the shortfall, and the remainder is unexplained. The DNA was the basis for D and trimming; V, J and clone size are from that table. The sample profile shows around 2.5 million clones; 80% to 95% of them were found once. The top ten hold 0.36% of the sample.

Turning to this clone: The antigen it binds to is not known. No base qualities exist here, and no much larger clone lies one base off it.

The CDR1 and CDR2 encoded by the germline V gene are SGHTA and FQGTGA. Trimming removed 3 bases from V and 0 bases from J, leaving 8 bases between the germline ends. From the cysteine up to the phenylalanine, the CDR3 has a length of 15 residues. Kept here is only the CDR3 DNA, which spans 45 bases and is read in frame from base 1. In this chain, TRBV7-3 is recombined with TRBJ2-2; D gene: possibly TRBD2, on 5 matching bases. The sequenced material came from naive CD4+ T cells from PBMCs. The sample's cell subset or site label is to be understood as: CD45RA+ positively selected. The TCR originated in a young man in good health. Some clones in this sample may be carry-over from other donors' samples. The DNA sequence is TGTGCCAGCAGCTTGGACTCACCGAACACCGGGGAGCTGTTTTTT. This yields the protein CASSLDSPNTGELFF.